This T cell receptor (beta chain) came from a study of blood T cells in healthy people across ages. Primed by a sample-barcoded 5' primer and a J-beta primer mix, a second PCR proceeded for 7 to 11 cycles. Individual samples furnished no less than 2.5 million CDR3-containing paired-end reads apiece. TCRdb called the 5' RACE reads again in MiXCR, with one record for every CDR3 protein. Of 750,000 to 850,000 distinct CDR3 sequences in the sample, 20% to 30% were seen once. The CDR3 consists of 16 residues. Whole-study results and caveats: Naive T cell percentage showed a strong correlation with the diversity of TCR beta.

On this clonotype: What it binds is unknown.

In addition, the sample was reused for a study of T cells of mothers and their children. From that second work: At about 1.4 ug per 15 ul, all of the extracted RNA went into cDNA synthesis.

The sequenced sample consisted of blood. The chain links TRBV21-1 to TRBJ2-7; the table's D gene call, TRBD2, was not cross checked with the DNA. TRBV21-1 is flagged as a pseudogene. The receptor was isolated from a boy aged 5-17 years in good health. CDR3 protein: CASSKREGTPRYEQYF. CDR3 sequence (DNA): TGTGCCAGCAGCAAACGGGAGGGGACACCTCGTTACGAGCAGTACTTC.